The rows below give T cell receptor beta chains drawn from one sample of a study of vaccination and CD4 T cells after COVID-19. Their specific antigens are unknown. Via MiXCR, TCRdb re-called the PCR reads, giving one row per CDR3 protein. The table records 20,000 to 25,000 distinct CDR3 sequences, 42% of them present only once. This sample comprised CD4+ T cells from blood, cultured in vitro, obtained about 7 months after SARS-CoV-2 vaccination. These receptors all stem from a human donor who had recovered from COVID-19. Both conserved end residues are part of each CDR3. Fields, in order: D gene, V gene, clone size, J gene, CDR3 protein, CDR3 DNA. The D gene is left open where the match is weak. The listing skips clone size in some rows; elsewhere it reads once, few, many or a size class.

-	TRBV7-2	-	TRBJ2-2	CASSPIRNTGELFF	TGTGCCAGCTCTCCTATACGAAACACCGGGGAGCTGTTTTTT
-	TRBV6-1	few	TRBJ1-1	CASWAADTEAFF	TGTGCCAGCTGGGCAGCGGACACTGAAGCTTTCTTT
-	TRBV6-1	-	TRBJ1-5	CASRETWGHQPQHF	TGTGCCAGCAGGGAGACATGGGGCCATCAGCCCCAGCATTTT
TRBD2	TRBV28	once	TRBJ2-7	CASRVRLAGGEQYF	TGTGCCAGCAGGGTGAGGCTAGCGGGAGGCGAGCAGTACTTC
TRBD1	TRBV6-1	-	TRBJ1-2	CASRRDSWGTNYGYTF	TGTGCCAGCAGGCGGGACAGTTGGGGTACTAACTATGGCTACACCTTC
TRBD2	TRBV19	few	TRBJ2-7	CASSLLAGVDEQYF	TGTGCCAGTAGTCTACTAGCGGGAGTAGATGAGCAGTACTTC
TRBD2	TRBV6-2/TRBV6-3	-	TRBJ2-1	CASQRDGSYNEQFF	TGTGCCAGCCAGCGGGACGGGTCCTACAATGAGCAGTTCTTC
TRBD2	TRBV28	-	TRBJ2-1	CASSGAGISSYNEQFF	TGTGCCAGCAGTGGAGCGGGGATAAGCTCCTACAATGAGCAGTTCTTC
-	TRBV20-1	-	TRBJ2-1	CSARDRREQFF	TGCAGTGCTAGAGATCGCCGTGAGCAGTTCTTC
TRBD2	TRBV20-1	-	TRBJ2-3	CSAQTSGRGADTQYF	TGCAGTGCACAGACTAGCGGGAGAGGCGCAGATACGCAGTATTTT
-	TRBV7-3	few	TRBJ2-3	CASSLMPAATSTDTQYF	TGTGCCAGCAGCTTAATGCCAGCGGCTACTAGCACAGATACGCAGTATTTT
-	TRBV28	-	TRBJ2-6	CASSLSRFSGANVLTF	TGTGCCAGCAGTTTATCTCGGTTCTCTGGGGCCAACGTCCTGACTTTC
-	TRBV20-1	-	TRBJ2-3	CSAPRGSSGTDTQYF	TGCAGTGCTCCCCGGGGTAGCAGTGGCACAGATACGCAGTATTTT
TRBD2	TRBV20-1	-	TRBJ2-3	CSAMGTSGSRTDTQYF	TGCAGTGCCATGGGGACTAGCGGGAGTAGAACAGATACGCAGTATTTT
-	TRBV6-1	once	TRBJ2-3	CASTGWTDTRYF	TGTGCCAGCACAGGTTGGACAGATACGCGGTATTTT
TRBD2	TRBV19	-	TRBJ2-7	CATKTSGSSYEQYF	TGTGCCACCAAGACTAGCGGGAGCTCCTACGAGCAGTACTTC
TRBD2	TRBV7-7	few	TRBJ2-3	CASSLGAGGPFSTDTQYF	TGTGCTAGCAGCTTAGGTGCGGGAGGGCCTTTTAGCACAGATACGCAGTATTTT
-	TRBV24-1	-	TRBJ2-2	CATSDPNVVTGELFF	TGTGCCACCAGTGATCCAAACGTCGTCACCGGGGAGCTGTTTTTT
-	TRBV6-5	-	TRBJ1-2	CASSYSGRSYGYTF	TGTGCCAGCAGTTACTCGGGCAGGTCCTATGGCTACACCTTC
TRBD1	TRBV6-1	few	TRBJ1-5	CASRRQGDQPQHF	TGTGCCAGCAGAAGACAGGGGGATCAGCCCCAGCATTTT
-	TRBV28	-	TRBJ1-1	CASSPRATEAFF	TGTGCCAGCAGCCCCAGGGCCACTGAAGCTTTCTTT
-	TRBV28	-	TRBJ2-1	CASSGSGIAYNEQFF	TGTGCCAGCAGCGGGAGCGGAATAGCCTACAATGAGCAGTTCTTC
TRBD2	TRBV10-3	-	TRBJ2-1	CAISESMLLSAGVSNEQFF	TGTGCCATCAGTGAGTCGATGCTCCTCTCAGCGGGAGTTTCCAATGAGCAGTTCTTC
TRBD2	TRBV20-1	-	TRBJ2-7	CSAEGLAVYEQYF	TGCAGTGCTGAGGGACTAGCGGTCTACGAGCAGTACTTC
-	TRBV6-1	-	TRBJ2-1	CASSEQGPSYNEQFF	TGTGCCAGCAGTGAACAGGGGCCCTCCTACAATGAGCAGTTCTTC
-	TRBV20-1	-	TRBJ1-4	CSASRRFEKLFF	TGCAGTGCTAGCAGGAGATTTGAAAAACTGTTTTTT